This TCR beta chain was recorded in a study of T cells in Graves' hyperthyroidism and ophthalmopathy. TCR beta CDR3 regions were amplified from RNA. The HTBI set primed first-round TCR CDR3 RT-PCR. Each CDR3 protein gets one entry after TCRdb re-called the multiplex PCR reads with MiXCR. This sample has 300,000 to 500,000 distinct CDR3 sequences, with roughly 13% found just once. In this sample, this clonotype turned up many times. This CDR3 region has 16 residues. With V trimmed by 2 bases and J by 4 bases, 6 bases remained unmatched. CDR1 is SNHLY, CDR2 FYNNEI, per germline. The material sequenced was blood. This clonotype was sampled from a middle-aged man with Graves' ophthalmopathy. The chain recombines TRBV2 with TRBJ2-1; TRBD2 aligns across 9 bases. CDR3: CASSEIAGGLYNEQFF. Written as DNA, the CDR3 is TGTGCCAGCAGTGAAATTGCGGGAGGGCTTTACAATGAGCAGTTCTTC.